The rows below give T cell receptor beta chains drawn from one sample of a study of T cell responses to AZD1222 COVID-19 vaccine. The assay was immunoSEQ multiplex PCR, and TCRdb's table has in-frame clones only and misses some. The table includes about 160,000 clones, about 95% detected once. This material consisted of peripheral blood, taken on day 0 of AZD1222 vaccination. The receptors were gathered from an adult in good health. Each CDR3 is given with its conserved first and last residue. The order of the fields is V gene, CDR3 length, clone size, D gene, J gene, CDR3 protein, CDR3 DNA. The D gene is left open where the match is weak. Not every row has a clone size; where given, it reads once, few, many or a size class.

V gene: TRBV19
CDR3 length: 14
clone size: -
D gene: TRBD1
J gene: TRBJ1-1
CDR3 protein: CASSIQGAGTEAFF
CDR3 DNA: TGTGCCAGTAGTATCCAGGGGGCTGGCACTGAAGCTTTCTTT

V gene: TRBV5-1
CDR3 length: 15
clone size: -
D gene: TRBD1
J gene: TRBJ2-5
CDR3 protein: CASSLGTGVGETQYF
CDR3 DNA: TGCGCCAGCAGCTTGGGAACAGGGGTCGGTGAGACCCAGTACTTC

V gene: TRBV7-2
CDR3 length: 14
clone size: -
D gene: -
J gene: TRBJ1-5
CDR3 protein: CASSLWQGNQPQHF
CDR3 DNA: TGTGCCAGCAGCTTATGGCAGGGTAATCAGCCCCAGCATTTT

V gene: TRBV19
CDR3 length: 16
clone size: -
D gene: -
J gene: TRBJ1-5
CDR3 protein: CASSTPATSRGQPQHF
CDR3 DNA: TGTGCCAGTAGTACCCCGGCAACAAGCAGAGGTCAGCCCCAGCATTTT

V gene: TRBV7-2
CDR3 length: 18
clone size: -
D gene: -
J gene: TRBJ1-1
CDR3 protein: CASSLAPGGVGIGTEAFF
CDR3 DNA: TGTGCCAGCAGCTTAGCTCCGGGGGGCGTCGGGATAGGGACTGAAGCTTTCTTT

V gene: TRBV6-4
CDR3 length: 16
clone size: once
D gene: -
J gene: TRBJ2-2
CDR3 protein: CASSDSSRGVTGELFF
CDR3 DNA: TGTGCCAGCAGTGACTCAAGCCGCGGGGTCACCGGGGAGCTGTTTTTT

V gene: TRBV27
CDR3 length: 17
clone size: -
D gene: TRBD1
J gene: TRBJ2-3
CDR3 protein: CASSRRDRGLHADTQYF
CDR3 DNA: TGTGCCAGCAGTCGCCGGGACAGGGGGCTTCACGCTGATACGCAGTATTTT

V gene: TRBV2
CDR3 length: 16
clone size: -
D gene: -
J gene: TRBJ2-6
CDR3 protein: CASSEGGSTGANVLTF
CDR3 DNA: TGTGCCAGCAGTGAAGGAGGCTCTACTGGGGCCAACGTCCTGACTTTC

V gene: TRBV7-9
CDR3 length: 12
clone size: -
D gene: -
J gene: TRBJ1-1
CDR3 protein: CASSSSGLPAFF
CDR3 DNA: TGTGCCAGCAGCTCATCCGGCCTACCCGCTTTCTTT

V gene: TRBV29-1
CDR3 length: 13
clone size: -
D gene: TRBD1
J gene: TRBJ1-6
CDR3 protein: CSVRQGLSSPLHF
CDR3 DNA: TGCAGCGTTCGACAGGGTCTAAGCTCACCCCTCCACTTT

V gene: TRBV7-2
CDR3 length: 15
clone size: -
D gene: -
J gene: TRBJ1-2
CDR3 protein: CASSLRRSTGHGYTF
CDR3 DNA: TGTGCCAGCAGCTTACGTAGATCCACGGGACATGGCTACACCTTC

V gene: TRBV4-1
CDR3 length: 14
clone size: -
D gene: -
J gene: TRBJ1-1
CDR3 protein: CASSLPRVNTEAFF
CDR3 DNA: TGCGCCAGCAGCCTACCCAGGGTGAACACTGAAGCTTTCTTT

V gene: TRBV5-5
CDR3 length: 16
clone size: -
D gene: -
J gene: TRBJ1-6
CDR3 protein: CASSLPQASYNSPLHF
CDR3 DNA: TGTGCCAGCAGCTTGCCGCAGGCCTCCTATAATTCACCCCTCCACTTT

V gene: TRBV7-8
CDR3 length: 14
clone size: -
D gene: -
J gene: TRBJ1-6
CDR3 protein: CASSLVSSNSPLHF
CDR3 DNA: TGTGCCAGCAGCTTAGTTTCCTCGAATTCACCCCTCCACTTT

V gene: TRBV28
CDR3 length: 15
clone size: -
D gene: TRBD1
J gene: TRBJ2-2
CDR3 protein: CASSPGGATAGELFF
CDR3 DNA: TGTGCCAGCAGCCCAGGGGGCGCGACCGCCGGGGAGCTGTTTTTT

V gene: TRBV7-9
CDR3 length: 16
clone size: -
D gene: -
J gene: TRBJ1-5
CDR3 protein: CASSPTGTGYNQPQHF
CDR3 DNA: TGTGCCAGCAGCCCGACCGGTACAGGGTACAATCAGCCCCAGCATTTT

V gene: TRBV5-5
CDR3 length: 16
clone size: -
D gene: -
J gene: TRBJ2-3
CDR3 protein: CASSLEGVSSTDTQYF
CDR3 DNA: TGTGCCAGCAGCTTGGAGGGTGTCTCCAGCACAGATACGCAGTATTTT

V gene: TRBV12-5
CDR3 length: 15
clone size: few
D gene: -
J gene: TRBJ2-2
CDR3 protein: CASGTRSRGAGELFF
CDR3 DNA: TGTGCTAGTGGTACCCGGTCTCGGGGCGCCGGGGAGCTGTTTTTT

V gene: TRBV6-4
CDR3 length: 14
clone size: few
D gene: -
J gene: TRBJ2-2
CDR3 protein: CASSDSTGAGELFF
CDR3 DNA: TGTGCCAGCAGTGACTCGACCGGGGCCGGGGAGCTGTTTTTT

V gene: TRBV28
CDR3 length: 12
clone size: -
D gene: -
J gene: TRBJ1-2
CDR3 protein: CASSPTNYGYTF
CDR3 DNA: TGTGCCAGCAGCCCCACTAACTATGGCTACACCTTC

V gene: TRBV4-1
CDR3 length: 15
clone size: -
D gene: -
J gene: TRBJ2-5
CDR3 protein: CASSQVGTPQETQYF
CDR3 DNA: TGCGCCAGCAGCCAAGTTGGGACACCCCAAGAGACCCAGTACTTC

V gene: TRBV7-9
CDR3 length: 17
clone size: -
D gene: TRBD1
J gene: TRBJ1-4
CDR3 protein: CASSLGGRGGHNEKLFF
CDR3 DNA: TGTGCCAGCAGCTTAGGAGGCAGGGGGGGACACAATGAAAAACTGTTTTTT

V gene: TRBV7-9
CDR3 length: 17
clone size: -
D gene: TRBD2
J gene: TRBJ2-1
CDR3 protein: CASSSGLAGASYNEQFF
CDR3 DNA: TGTGCCAGCAGCTCGGGACTAGCGGGAGCCTCCTACAATGAGCAGTTCTTC

V gene: TRBV10-3
CDR3 length: 15
clone size: -
D gene: -
J gene: TRBJ2-5
CDR3 protein: CAISETLTVQETQYF
CDR3 DNA: TGTGCCATCAGTGAGACACTCACAGTCCAAGAGACCCAGTACTTC

V gene: TRBV19
CDR3 length: 12
clone size: -
D gene: -
J gene: TRBJ1-5
CDR3 protein: CATRDSNQPQHF
CDR3 DNA: TGTGCCACCCGGGACAGCAATCAGCCCCAGCATTTT

V gene: TRBV6-1
CDR3 length: 13
clone size: -
D gene: -
J gene: TRBJ2-1
CDR3 protein: CASSGAGYNEQFF
CDR3 DNA: TGTGCCAGCAGTGGAGCGGGTTACAATGAGCAGTTCTTC

V gene: TRBV7-9
CDR3 length: 13
clone size: -
D gene: -
J gene: TRBJ2-3
CDR3 protein: CASSWGGPEGLYF
CDR3 DNA: TGTGCCAGCAGCTGGGGAGGACCTGAGGGGTTGTATTTT

V gene: TRBV7-9
CDR3 length: 15
clone size: once
D gene: TRBD1
J gene: TRBJ2-1
CDR3 protein: CASRRDRDRDNEQFF
CDR3 DNA: TGTGCCAGCAGACGAGACCGGGACAGGGACAATGAGCAGTTCTTC

V gene: TRBV6-6
CDR3 length: 15
clone size: -
D gene: TRBD1
J gene: TRBJ1-6
CDR3 protein: CASSYGTGTNSPLHF
CDR3 DNA: TGTGCCAGCAGTTATGGGACAGGGACTAATTCACCCCTCCACTTT

V gene: TRBV6-5
CDR3 length: 15
clone size: -
D gene: TRBD2
J gene: TRBJ2-1
CDR3 protein: CASRMGLALRGVQFF
CDR3 DNA: TGTGCCAGCAGGATGGGACTAGCGCTCCGGGGGGTGCAGTTCTTC

V gene: TRBV7-2
CDR3 length: 19
clone size: few
D gene: TRBD1
J gene: TRBJ1-6
CDR3 protein: CASSFRQGSDGSYNSPLHF
CDR3 DNA: TGTGCCAGCAGCTTTCGACAGGGTAGTGACGGCTCCTATAATTCACCCCTCCACTTT

V gene: TRBV28
CDR3 length: 13
clone size: -
D gene: -
J gene: TRBJ1-6
CDR3 protein: CATEDRTNSPLHF
CDR3 DNA: TGTGCCACCGAGGACAGAACGAATTCACCCCTCCACTTT

V gene: TRBV3-1/TRBV3-2
CDR3 length: 13
clone size: -
D gene: -
J gene: TRBJ2-1
CDR3 protein: CASSHAGPHEQFF
CDR3 DNA: TGTGCCAGCAGCCACGCAGGGCCGCATGAGCAGTTCTTC

V gene: TRBV14
CDR3 length: 16
clone size: -
D gene: -
J gene: TRBJ2-3
CDR3 protein: CASSQDIAASRGTQYF
CDR3 DNA: TGTGCCAGCAGCCAAGATATCGCAGCCTCAAGGGGTACGCAGTATTTT

V gene: TRBV28
CDR3 length: 17
clone size: -
D gene: TRBD2
J gene: TRBJ2-3
CDR3 protein: CASSISGTSGNTDTQYF
CDR3 DNA: TGTGCCAGCAGTATATCCGGGACTAGCGGAAACACAGATACGCAGTATTTT

V gene: TRBV6-5
CDR3 length: 15
clone size: -
D gene: TRBD1
J gene: TRBJ2-5
CDR3 protein: CASRVAQGVRETQYF
CDR3 DNA: TGTGCCAGCAGAGTGGCTCAGGGGGTCCGCGAGACCCAGTACTTC

V gene: TRBV4-1
CDR3 length: 14
clone size: once
D gene: -
J gene: TRBJ1-5
CDR3 protein: CASTPSPLDQPQHF
CDR3 DNA: TGCGCCAGCACACCATCCCCTCTCGATCAGCCCCAGCATTTT

V gene: TRBV21-1
CDR3 length: 15
clone size: -
D gene: -
J gene: TRBJ1-2
CDR3 protein: CASPKVRAQSYGYTF
CDR3 DNA: TGTGCCAGCCCCAAGGTCCGGGCCCAGTCCTATGGCTACACCTTC

V gene: TRBV7-8
CDR3 length: 16
clone size: -
D gene: TRBD2
J gene: TRBJ2-1
CDR3 protein: CASSLLGGRAYDEQFF
CDR3 DNA: TGTGCCAGCAGCTTATTAGGCGGGAGGGCCTACGATGAGCAGTTCTTC

V gene: TRBV14
CDR3 length: 13
clone size: -
D gene: -
J gene: TRBJ1-2
CDR3 protein: CASSPRTVGGYTF
CDR3 DNA: TGTGCCAGCAGCCCCCGGACAGTTGGAGGCTACACCTTC

V gene: TRBV4-1
CDR3 length: 15
clone size: -
D gene: -
J gene: TRBJ1-6
CDR3 protein: CASSHPIGVGSPLHF
CDR3 DNA: TGCGCCAGCAGCCACCCAATAGGGGTCGGATCACCCCTCCACTTT

V gene: TRBV7-3
CDR3 length: 16
clone size: -
D gene: -
J gene: TRBJ1-1
CDR3 protein: CASSHRGVAGQTEAFF
CDR3 DNA: TGTGCCAGCAGCCACCGCGGCGTGGCAGGGCAAACTGAAGCTTTCTTT

V gene: TRBV3-1/TRBV3-2
CDR3 length: 16
clone size: -
D gene: -
J gene: TRBJ1-6
CDR3 protein: CASSQDGGRLYSPLHF
CDR3 DNA: TGTGCCAGCAGCCAAGATGGGGGGCGTCTTTATTCACCCCTCCACTTT

V gene: TRBV19
CDR3 length: 14
clone size: -
D gene: TRBD1
J gene: TRBJ1-3
CDR3 protein: CASNQGTAGNTIYF
CDR3 DNA: TGTGCCAGTAATCAGGGGACAGCTGGAAACACCATATATTTT

V gene: TRBV9
CDR3 length: 13
clone size: -
D gene: -
J gene: TRBJ1-2
CDR3 protein: CASSADRTYGYTF
CDR3 DNA: TGTGCCAGCAGCGCCGACAGAACCTATGGCTACACCTTC

V gene: TRBV12-3/TRBV12-4
CDR3 length: 13
clone size: -
D gene: -
J gene: TRBJ1-1
CDR3 protein: CASSSRRDTEAFF
CDR3 DNA: TGTGCCAGCAGTTCTCGTAGGGACACTGAAGCTTTCTTT

V gene: TRBV7-3
CDR3 length: 18
clone size: -
D gene: TRBD1
J gene: TRBJ1-2
CDR3 protein: CASSLTGTGLSLREGYTF
CDR3 DNA: TGTGCCAGCAGCTTAACCGGGACAGGGTTATCCCTACGTGAGGGCTACACCTTC

V gene: TRBV19
CDR3 length: 13
clone size: -
D gene: -
J gene: TRBJ1-1
CDR3 protein: CASSIVTGSEAFF
CDR3 DNA: TGTGCCAGTAGTATAGTAACTGGCAGTGAAGCTTTCTTT